This entry lists 8 T cell receptor beta chains sequenced from one sample in a study of OX40 agonist ivuxolimab in advanced cancers. The repertoire was sequenced with immunoSEQ multiplex PCR; TCRdb's copy has only in-frame clones and lacks some. The table has roughly 51,000 clones, nearly 90% seen once. The input for sequencing was CD4+ or CD8+ T cells sorted from blood, taken in a trial of the OX40 agonist ivuxolimab. The receptors were gathered from an adult with an advanced solid tumor such as melanoma, head and neck, liver or kidney cancer.

The CDR3: CASSLNLGQFDEKLFF. The CDR3 nucleotides are TGTGCCAGCAGCTTGAATCTGGGGCAGTTTGATGAAAAACTGTTTTTT. This chain connects TRBV5-5 to TRBJ1-4; weak D call: TRBD1 (5 bases). Germline CDR1 is SGHKS and CDR2 is YYEKEE (reference sequence). The V end lost 1 base, the J end lost 6 bases, and 16 bases lay between the germline ends. This CDR3 region has 16 residues.

The chain couples TRBV11-2 to TRBJ1-4; D possibly corresponds to TRBD1 (5 bases). Trimming removed 5 bases at V and 13 bases at J, with 17 bases between. The CDR3 spans 13 residues. CDR1 and CDR2 (germline): SGHAT, FQNNGV. CDR3 loop: CASSEGRLGGLFF. In DNA form, the CDR3 reads TGTGCCAGCAGCGAGGGACGACTGGGGGGACTGTTTTTT.

The CDR3: CASSSPGGTDTQYF. The CDR3 DNA reads TGTGCCAGCAGTTCTCCGGGGGGGACAGATACGCAGTATTTT. The chain recombines TRBV28 with TRBJ2-3, with TRBD2 matching over 8 bases. There are 14 residues in the CDR3. Germline CDR1 is MDHEN and CDR2 is SYDVKM. V lost 4 bases to trimming and J lost 3 bases; unmatched junction nucleotides: 3.

The V call is TRBV2, the J call TRBJ2-2, with D perhaps matching TRBD2 (5 bases). CDR1 SNHLY and CDR2 FYNNEI come from the germline V gene. CDR3 length: 11 amino acids. V dropped 8 bases and J dropped 4 bases, with 5 bases sitting between them. The DNA of the CDR3 is TGTGCCAGCGGGAGCACCGGGGAGCTGTTTTTT. Translated: CASGSTGELFF.

This clone was seen more than once but under ten times. The CDR3 loop reads CASSIVVGQGSYGYTF. CDR3 DNA: TGTGCCAGTAGTATAGTAGTGGGACAGGGGTCCTATGGCTACACCTTC. The rearrangement links TRBV19 to TRBJ1-2; 10 bases line up with TRBD1. The length of the CDR3 is 16 residues. Germline V lookup: CDR1 LNHDA, CDR2 SQIVND (reference sequence). V lost 1 base, J lost 4 bases, and 6 bases stayed unmatched.

This clone was picked up one time. The rearrangement uses TRBV30 and TRBJ2-2; a weak D match, TRBD2 (5 bases). With 4 bases removed from V and 4 bases from J, the gap between germline ends came to 13 bases. The CDR3 covers 14 residues. The germline V gene has CDR1 GTSNPN and CDR2 SVGIG (reference sequence). CDR3 sequence (DNA): TGTGCCTGGAAAGGTAGCGTCCCCACCGGGGAGCTGTTTTTT. Translated, it gives CAWKGSVPTGELFF.

The chain couples TRBV5-3 to TRBJ2-1; 14 bases fit TRBD2. TRBV5-3 is an ORF; its function is uncertain. The CDR3 is 17 amino acids. The J segment lost 0 bases and the V segment lost 3 bases, leaving 2 bases of the junction unmatched. CDR3 loop: CARSSGTSGSSYNEQFF. The CDR3 DNA reads TGTGCCAGAAGCTCCGGGACTAGCGGGAGCTCCTACAATGAGCAGTTCTTC.

V and J are TRBV18 and TRBJ2-5; TRBD2 agrees at 9 bases. The CDR3 runs 15 residues. V lost 3 bases to trimming and J lost 1 base; unmatched junction nucleotides: 3. Germline V CDR1 and CDR2: KGHSH, LQKENI. CDR3 sequence reads: CASSPASGTQETQYF. The CDR3 DNA sequence: TGTGCCAGCTCACCGGCTAGCGGGACCCAAGAGACCCAGTACTTC.